This TCR beta chain was sequenced for a study of blood T cell repertoires in COVID-19. Background on the study: Sources were T cells, B-cell-depleted T cells, or PBMCs; the material itself was cDNA or gDNA.

Sequencing used immunoSEQ multiplex PCR; TCRdb keeps in-frame clones, though not all of them. The sample contains around 130,000 clones, approximately 90% of which appear only once. Germline loops: CDR1 SGHRS, CDR2 YFSETQ. V was cut by 4 bases and J by 2 bases, with 7 bases left in between. The CDR3 runs 13 residues. The sequence derives from a man between 65 and 85 years old with active COVID-19. Sequencing input: peripheral blood. The gene calls are TRBV5-1 and TRBJ1-3; D call uncertain. CDR3 coding DNA: TGCGCCAGCAGCGTAACTCCTGGAAACACCATATATTTT. It is translated as CASSVTPGNTIYF.